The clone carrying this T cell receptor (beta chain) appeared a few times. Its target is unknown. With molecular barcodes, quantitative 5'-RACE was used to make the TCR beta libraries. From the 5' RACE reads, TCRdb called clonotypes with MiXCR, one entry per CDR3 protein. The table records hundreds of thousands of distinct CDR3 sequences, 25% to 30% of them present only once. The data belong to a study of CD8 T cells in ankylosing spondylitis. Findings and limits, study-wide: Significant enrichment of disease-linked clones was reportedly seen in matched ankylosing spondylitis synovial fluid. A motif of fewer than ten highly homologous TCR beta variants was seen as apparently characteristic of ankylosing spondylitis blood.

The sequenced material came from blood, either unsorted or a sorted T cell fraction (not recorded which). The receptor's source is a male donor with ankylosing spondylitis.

The CDR3 reads CASSRKAGDGETQYF. CDR3 nucleotide sequence: TGTGCCAGCAGCCGCAAGGCCGGGGACGGAGAGACCCAGTACTTC. The V gene is TRBV4-2, the J gene TRBJ2-5, with D tentatively TRBD1 or TRBD2 (5 bases each). The length of the CDR3 is 15 residues. Trimming pared 4 bases from V and 4 bases from J, leaving 16 bases between. Per the germline V gene, CDR1 is LGHNA and CDR2 is YNFKEQ.